This T cell receptor (beta chain) was identified in a study of CD8+ T cells in alopecia areata. T lymphocytes (CD4+ and CD8+) were sorted from PBMCs. The V gene's germline CDR1 is MNHEY and CDR2 SVGAGI. CDR3 size: 15 residues. The junction had 3 bases not matched to a gene; V was cut back by 2 bases and J by 5 bases. Extracted RNA was reverse transcribed, and the resulting cDNA served as sequencing template. Produced via immunoSEQ multiplex PCR; TCRdb's table is partial and in-frame only. The sample has roughly 120,000 clones, roughly 68% seen once. Regarding the study as a whole: Scalp samples also contribute reads from the resident alphabeta T cells found in normal skin. Clonality in lesional scalp, especially alopecia totalis/universalis, exceeded that of normal scalp. Patients displayed less clarity in TCR sharing than mice, a finding possibly related to HLA.

With regard to this clone: As yet, its antigen is unknown.

The sequencing input was CD4+ T cells sorted from blood. The rearrangement uses TRBV6-5 and TRBJ2-1, with TRBD2 matching 10 bases. This clonotype was obtained from a human donor in good health. The CDR3 DNA follows: TGTGCCAGCAGTTACCAAGCGGGGGGGAACAATGAGCAGTTCTTC. It specifies CASSYQAGGNNEQFF.